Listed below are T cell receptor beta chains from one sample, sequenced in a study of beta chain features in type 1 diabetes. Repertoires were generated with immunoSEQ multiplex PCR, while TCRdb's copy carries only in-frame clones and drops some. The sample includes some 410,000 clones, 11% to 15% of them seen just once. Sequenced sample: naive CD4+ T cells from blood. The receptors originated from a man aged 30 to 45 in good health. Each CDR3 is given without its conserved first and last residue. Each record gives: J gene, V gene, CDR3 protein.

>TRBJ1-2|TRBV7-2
ASSLRDRDYGYT
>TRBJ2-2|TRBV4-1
ASSQDRFDGRGNGELF
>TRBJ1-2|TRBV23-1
ASSQGAYNSNYGYT
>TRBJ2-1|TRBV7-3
ASSLNRDSYNEQF
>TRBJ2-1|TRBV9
ASNRGQVVYNEQF
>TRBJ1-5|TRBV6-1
ATRRTGSGNQPQH
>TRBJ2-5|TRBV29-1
SVVGGVETQY
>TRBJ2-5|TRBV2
ASSEPLSSKTQY
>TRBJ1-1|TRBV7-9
ASSLGHRVNTEAF
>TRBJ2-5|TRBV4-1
ASSRTNLGLSRVETQY
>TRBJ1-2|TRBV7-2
ASTGQGGYGYT
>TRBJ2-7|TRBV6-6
ASSYKYEQY
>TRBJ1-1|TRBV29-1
SVGDRHTEAF
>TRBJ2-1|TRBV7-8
ASSVPGLSSYNEQF
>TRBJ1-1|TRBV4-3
ASSQDRIGYSTEAF
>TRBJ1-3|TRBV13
ASSRQGSGNTIY
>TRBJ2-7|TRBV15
ATSRGQGQGYEQY
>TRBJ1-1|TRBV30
AWSVGRLNTEAF
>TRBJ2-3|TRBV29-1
SVEVRVGAQY
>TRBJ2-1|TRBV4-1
ASSPLAGGGNEQF
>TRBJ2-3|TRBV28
ATFRGQSTDTQY
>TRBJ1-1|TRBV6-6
ASRLQGGTEAF
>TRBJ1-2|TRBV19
ASRDRGRIAYGYT
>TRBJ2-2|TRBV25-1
ASRTASGELF
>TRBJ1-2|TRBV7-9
ASSLGAFNLGGYT
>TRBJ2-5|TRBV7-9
ASSLGAQETQY
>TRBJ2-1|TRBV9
ASSSRAGGPSNEQF
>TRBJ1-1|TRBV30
AWKPLGPLNTEAF
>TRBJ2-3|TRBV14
ASSQVSSNTQY
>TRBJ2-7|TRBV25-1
ASRATGFHEQY